The entry that follows covers one TCR beta chain sequence. The sample originates from a study of PD-L1 blockade in urothelial cancer. There are 12 residues in the CDR3. V was pared by 5 bases and J by 7 bases, with 9 bases between. Germline values: CDR1 SGHTA, CDR2 FQGNSA. The time point is: peripheral blood 6 weeks after treatment start. Sequenced by immunoSEQ multiplex PCR; TCRdb stores in-frame clones only, minus some. The sample has around 93,000 clones; around four fifths are singletons. The V call is TRBV7-2, the J call TRBJ2-1; maybe TRBD2 (6 bases). The source was PBMCs, collected around atezolizumab (anti-PD-L1) treatment. The source is a man aged 70-80 years with urothelial cancer. CDR3 protein: CASSDLANEQFF. CDR3 DNA sequence: TGTGCCAGCAGCGACCTAGCGAATGAGCAGTTCTTC.